The 17 T cell receptor beta chains below all came from one sample that was sequenced in a study of cytomegalovirus exposure and HLA in healthy donors. 13 Jbeta primers and 60 Vbeta primers were used for the PCR. Profiled with immunoSEQ multiplex PCR; TCRdb holds only in-frame clones, not every one. The repertoire holds around 190,000 clones, with about 80% as singletons. Sequenced sample: PBMCs. These receptor sequences come from a woman in her 50s in good health and CMV-seronegative.

This clone is a singleton in its sample. This sample includes further DNA sequences coding for the same CDR3. This rearrangement joins TRBV14 to TRBJ2-5; 9 positions agree with TRBD1. After removal of 4 bases from V and 2 bases from J, the junction contained 5 bases not matched to a gene. From germline, CDR1 is SGHDN and CDR2 FVKESK. This CDR3 comprises 15 residues. CDR3 DNA sequence: TGTGCCAGCAGCCTCATAGGACAGGGGCAAGAGACCCAGTACTTC. Protein product: CASSLIGQGQETQYF.

The chain couples TRBV28 to TRBJ1-5, with D possibly TRBD1 on 6 matching bases. There are 13 residues in the CDR3. CDR1 and CDR2 (germline): MDHEN, SYDVKM. V dropped 6 bases and J dropped 0 bases, with 6 bases sitting between them. This CDR3 is CASRQGSNQPQHF. The DNA for the CDR3 is TGTGCCAGCAGACAGGGTAGCAATCAGCCCCAGCATTTT.

This chain uses TRBV5-1 with TRBJ2-1; possible D gene TRBD2, 5 bases. V was cut by 0 bases and J by 5 bases, with 15 bases left in between. The CDR3 has 16 residues. Germline V lookup: CDR1 SGHRS, CDR2 YFSETQ. The CDR3 protein is CASSLGSGPTHNEQFF. In DNA, the CDR3 is TGCGCCAGCAGCTTGGGGAGCGGCCCCACACACAATGAGCAGTTCTTC.

This clone was seen just once. The chain uses TRBV7-2 and TRBJ1-1; D might be TRBD1 (5 bases). With 6 bases removed from V and 5 bases from J, the gap between germline ends came to 13 bases. Germline V CDR1 and CDR2: SGHTA, FQGNSA. The CDR3 spans 13 residues. CDR3 sequence (DNA): TGTGCCAGCAGTTCCCTCGGGGGAACTGAAGCTTTCTTT. Its protein product is CASSSLGGTEAFF.

This clone has more than one count but fewer than ten. J is TRBJ2-7 and V is TRBV29-1, with 7 bases identical to TRBD2. The CDR3 has 15 residues. In germline, CDR1 is SQVTM, CDR2 ANQGSEA. With V trimmed by 5 bases and J by 5 bases, 15 bases remained unmatched. The DNA of the CDR3 is TGCAGCGTTCGAATTGTCAGCGGGATCGAAAACGAGCAGTACTTC. This translates into CSVRIVSGIENEQYF.

The chain employs TRBV19 and TRBJ2-7, with 8 bases fitting TRBD1. The trim removed 6 bases at V and 4 bases at J, leaving 5 bases unmatched. The CDR3 is made up of 13 amino acids. Germline V gene sequence: CDR1 LNHDA, CDR2 SQIVND (reference sequence). CDR3 protein: CASRGTGGYEQYF. In DNA, the CDR3 is TGTGCCAGTAGGGGAACAGGGGGGTACGAGCAGTACTTC.

The chain carries TRBV5-4 and TRBJ1-1; the D gene is possibly TRBD1 (5 bases). Trimming stripped 4 bases from V and 1 base from J, with 14 bases between. The germline V gene encodes CDR1 SGHNT and CDR2 YYREEE (reference sequence). CDR3 length: 15 residues. The CDR3 DNA reads as TGTGCCAGCAGCCAATTGACGGGGGGGAACACTGAAGCTTTCTTT. Translation: CASSQLTGGNTEAFF.

The V gene is TRBV6-4, the J gene TRBJ2-3; 7 nucleotides align to TRBD1. Germline-derived CDR1 and CDR2 are MRHNA and SNTAGT. The CDR3 totals 15 residues. J gave up 3 bases and V 0 bases, and 3 bases lay outside the gene matches. The CDR3 DNA is TGTGCCAGCAGTGACTCGGGACAGTATACAGATACGCAGTATTTT. Protein sequence: CASSDSGQYTDTQYF.

This chain joins TRBV6-5 and TRBJ2-1; TRBD2 aligns across 10 bases. Germline CDR1 reads MNHEY; CDR2 reads SVGAGI. Trimming at V came to 8 bases and at J to 3 bases, leaving 7 bases not matched to a gene. The CDR3 runs to 15 residues. The CDR3 sequence: CASASGSPGYNEQFF. The CDR3 coding sequence is TGTGCCAGCGCTAGCGGGAGTCCGGGCTACAATGAGCAGTTCTTC.

This clone was seen a few times. This chain uses TRBV19 with TRBJ2-2; 13 bases are a match to TRBD2. V lost 1 base to trimming and J lost 8 bases; unmatched junction nucleotides: 16. Germline CDR1 LNHDA, CDR2 SQIVND (reference sequence). The length of the CDR3 is 20 residues. The CDR3 sequence: CASSIAPPILAGGPTGELFF. In nucleotides, the CDR3 is TGTGCCAGTAGTATAGCCCCCCCAATACTAGCGGGAGGGCCAACAGGGGAGCTGTTTTTT. The whole variable domain, filled in from reference TRBV19 and TRBJ2-2, reads DGGITQSPKYLFRKEGQNVTLSCEQNLNHDAMYWYRQDPGQGLRLIYYSQIVNDFQKGDIAEGYSVSREKKESFPLTVTSAQKNPTAFYLCASSIAPPILAGGPTGELFFGEGSRLTVL.

This clone was picked up a small number of times. CDR3 residues: CASSYGSSEFGELFF. In DNA, the CDR3 is TGTGCCAGCAGTTACGGGTCTAGCGAGTTCGGGGAGCTGTTTTTT. V is TRBV6-5 and J is TRBJ2-2, with D possibly TRBD2 on 6 matching bases. With 2 bases removed from V and 7 bases from J, the gap between germline ends came to 14 bases. Germline loops: CDR1 MNHEY, CDR2 SVGAGI. This CDR3 contains 15 residues.

The chain carries TRBV9 and TRBJ2-1; 14 bases are a match to TRBD2. V was pared by 4 bases and J by 7 bases, with 10 bases of the junction left unmatched. The CDR3 covers 17 residues. The germline CDR1 and CDR2 sequences are SGDLS and YYNGEE. CDR3 bases: TGTGCCAGCAGCCCAAACCTTGGGACTAGCGGGAGAAATGAGCAGTTCTTC. It encodes CASSPNLGTSGRNEQFF.

This clone has more than one count but fewer than ten. Other DNA sequences in the sample encode the same CDR3. The V call is TRBV30, the J call TRBJ1-1; possible D gene TRBD1, 6 bases. The CDR3 extends over 15 amino acids. The V end was cut by 4 bases, the J end by 1 base, with 16 bases between. Germline values: CDR1 GTSNPN, CDR2 SVGIG (reference sequence). The CDR3 sequence is CAWTHGRGRNTEAFF. CDR3 nucleotides: TGTGCCTGGACCCACGGCAGGGGACGGAACACTGAAGCTTTCTTT.

J is TRBJ2-2 and V is TRBV7-9; no firm D call. V lost 7 bases and J 6 bases, leaving 9 bases between the germline ends. This CDR3 has 12 residues. Germline-derived CDR1 and CDR2 are SEHNR and FQNEAQ (reference sequence). DNA for the CDR3: TGTGCCAGCACCCCCCCGGCCGGGGAGCTGTTTTTT. Encoded protein: CASTPPAGELFF.

V usage is TRBV2 and J usage is TRBJ2-7; 8 bases agree with TRBD1. The CDR3 has 13 amino acids. Losses at the gene ends were 6 bases for V and 7 bases for J; bases not matched to a gene: 8. Looked up from germline, CDR1 is SNHLY and CDR2 is FYNNEI. This CDR3 is CASRLGQEGEQYF. The CDR3 DNA reads as TGTGCCAGCAGGTTGGGACAGGAAGGGGAGCAGTACTTC.

This chain joins TRBV6-1 and TRBJ2-5; D unresolved. The J call is doubtful: the DNA matches TRBJ2-7 better. The length of the CDR3 is 11 residues. Germline loops: CDR1 MNHNS, CDR2 SASEGT. This chain's CDR3 is CASMSSYEQYF. As DNA, the CDR3 is TGTGCCAGCATGAGCTCCTACGAGCAGTACTTC.

This clone is a singleton in its sample. The rearrangement links TRBV5-1 to TRBJ2-3, with D possibly matching TRBD1 (6 bases). The CDR3 is 13 residues long. Trimming shortened V by 3 bases and J by 6 bases, and 11 bases separated the two germline ends. The germline CDR1 and CDR2 sequences are SGHRS and YFSETQ. CDR3: CASSSQGDDTQYF. The CDR3 DNA follows: TGCGCCAGCAGCTCACAGGGAGATGATACGCAGTATTTT.